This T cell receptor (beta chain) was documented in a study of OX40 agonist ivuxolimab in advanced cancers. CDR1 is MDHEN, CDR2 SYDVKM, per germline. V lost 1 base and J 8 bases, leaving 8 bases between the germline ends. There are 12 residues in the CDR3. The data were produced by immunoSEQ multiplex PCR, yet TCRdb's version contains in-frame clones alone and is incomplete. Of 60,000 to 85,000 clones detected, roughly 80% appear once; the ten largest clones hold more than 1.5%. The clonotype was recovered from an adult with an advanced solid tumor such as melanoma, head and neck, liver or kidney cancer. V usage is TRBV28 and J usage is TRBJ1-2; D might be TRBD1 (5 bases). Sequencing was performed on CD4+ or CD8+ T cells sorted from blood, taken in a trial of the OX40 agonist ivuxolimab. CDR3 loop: CASSLSGSGYTF. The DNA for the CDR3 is TGTGCCAGCAGTTTATCAGGGAGCGGCTACACCTTC.